This T cell receptor (beta chain) is from a study of shared clonotypes between healthy human individuals. Study details: A donor's plate count was three for CD4 naive and three for CD4 memory; CD8 naive had two and CD8 memory one.

Assay runs were performed at deep level. The genomic DNA of each subset was split evenly across several immunoSEQ plates. Profiled with immunoSEQ multiplex PCR; TCRdb holds only in-frame clones, not every one. The data contain 2 million to 2.5 million clones, less than 95% of them singletons. The CDR3 covers 13 residues. CDR1 is SSHAT and CDR2 is FNYEAQ in the germline V gene (reference sequence). Trimming shortened V by 5 bases and J by 3 bases, and 11 bases separated the two germline ends. The V gene is TRBV7-7, the J gene TRBJ2-7; possible D gene TRBD1, 5 bases. Sequenced sample: naive CD4+ T cells from PBMCs. Subset of the sample: CD45RA+ positively selected. The sequence came from a man younger than 30 in good health. Some clones in this sample may be carry-over from other donors' samples. CDR3 residues: CASSPGHNYEQYF. Here the CDR3 DNA reads TGTGCCAGCAGCCCTGGACACAACTACGAGCAGTACTTC.